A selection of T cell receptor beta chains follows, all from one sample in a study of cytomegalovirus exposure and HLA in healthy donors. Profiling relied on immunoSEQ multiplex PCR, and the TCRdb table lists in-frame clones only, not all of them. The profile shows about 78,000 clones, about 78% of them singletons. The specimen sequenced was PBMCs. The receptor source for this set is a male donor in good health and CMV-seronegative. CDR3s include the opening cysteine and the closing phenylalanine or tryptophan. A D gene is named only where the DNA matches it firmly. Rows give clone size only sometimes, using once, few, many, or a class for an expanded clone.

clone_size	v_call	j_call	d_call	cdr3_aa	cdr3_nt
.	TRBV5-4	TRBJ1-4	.	CASSLDPGATNEKLFF	TGTGCCAGCAGCTTGGATCCGGGAGCAACTAATGAAAAACTGTTTTTT
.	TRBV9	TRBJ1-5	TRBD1	CASPDRDSQPQHF	TGTGCCAGCCCAGACAGGGACAGTCAGCCCCAGCATTTT
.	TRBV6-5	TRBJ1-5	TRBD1	CASSLDRGVETQHF	TGTGCCAGCAGTCTCGACAGGGGAGTCGAAACCCAGCATTTT
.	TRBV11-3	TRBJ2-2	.	CASSLRGTNTGELFF	TGTGCCAGCAGCCTCAGGGGAACGAACACCGGGGAGCTGTTTTTT
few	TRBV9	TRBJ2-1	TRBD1	CASSASAGGTGVVDLLGEQFF	TGTGCCAGCAGCGCGAGCGCCGGGGGGACAGGGGTCGTTGATTTATTGGGTGAGCAGTTCTTC
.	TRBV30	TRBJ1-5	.	CAWSYTYSNQPQNF	TGTGCCTGGAGTTACACTTATAGCAATCAGCCCCAGAATTTT
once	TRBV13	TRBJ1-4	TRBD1	CASSPGGDSQIEKLFF	TGTGCCAGCAGCCCAGGGGGCGACAGTCAAATCGAAAAACTGTTTTTT
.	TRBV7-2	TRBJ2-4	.	CASSYDRQLGDIQYF	TGTGCCAGCAGCTATGATAGACAATTAGGGGACATTCAGTACTTC
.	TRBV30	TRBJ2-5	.	CAWSVNKPETQYF	TGTGCCTGGAGTGTAAACAAACCAGAGACCCAGTACTTC
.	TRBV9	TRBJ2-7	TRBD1	CASSMGTGGTYEQYF	TGTGCCAGCAGCATGGGGACAGGGGGCACGTACGAGCAGTACTTC
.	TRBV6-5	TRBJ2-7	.	CASSYNQVRSYEQYF	TGTGCCAGCAGTTACAATCAGGTGCGCTCCTACGAGCAGTACTTC
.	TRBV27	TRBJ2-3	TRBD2	CASSLTKTSGYTDTQYF	TGTGCCAGCAGCCTTACCAAGACTAGCGGGTACACAGATACGCAGTATTTT
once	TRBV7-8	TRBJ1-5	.	CASSLGHFNQPQHF	TGTGCCAGCAGCTTAGGGCATTTCAATCAGCCCCAGCATTTT
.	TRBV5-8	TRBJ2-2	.	CASSLGQGSNTGELFF	TGTGCCAGCAGCTTGGGGCAGGGTTCGAACACCGGGGAGCTGTTTTTT
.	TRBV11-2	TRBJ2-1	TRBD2	CASSSASPSGVYNEQFF	TGTGCCAGCAGCTCAGCCTCCCCCAGCGGGGTATACAATGAGCAGTTCTTC
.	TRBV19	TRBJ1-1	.	CASSISVAMWYVEAFF	TGTGCCAGTAGTATTTCTGTTGCTATGTGGTATGTTGAAGCTTTCTTT
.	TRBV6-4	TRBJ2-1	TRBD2	CASSDSTGTSGRNVDEQFF	TGTGCCAGCAGTGACTCGACCGGGACTAGCGGGAGAAACGTCGATGAGCAGTTCTTC
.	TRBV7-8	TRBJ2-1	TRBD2	CASSLVSGMGNEQFF	TGTGCCAGCAGCTTAGTTAGCGGGATGGGCAATGAGCAGTTCTTC
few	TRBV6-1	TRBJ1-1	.	CASSLQGRAEAFF	TGTGCCAGCAGCTTGCAGGGTAGGGCTGAAGCTTTCTTT
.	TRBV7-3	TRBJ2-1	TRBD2	CASSRTPSGSYNEQFF	TGTGCCAGCAGCCGGACCCCTAGCGGGAGCTACAATGAGCAGTTCTTC
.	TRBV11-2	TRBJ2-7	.	CASSLDRTATYEQYF	TGTGCCAGCAGCTTAGATAGGACAGCCACCTACGAGCAGTACTTC
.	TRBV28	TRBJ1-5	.	CASSLSLEVVNQPQNF	TGTGCCAGCAGTTTATCCCTCGAGGTAGTCAATCAGCCCCAGAATTTT
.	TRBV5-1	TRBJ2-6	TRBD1	CASSLASAAIGTGLPGANVLTF	TGCGCCAGCAGCTTGGCCTCCGCGGCGATCGGGACAGGTCTTCCTGGGGCCAACGTCCTGACTTTC
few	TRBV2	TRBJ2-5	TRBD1	CASSGTGDAYF	TGTGCCAGCAGCGGAACAGGGGATGCGTACTTC
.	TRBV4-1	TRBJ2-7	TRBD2	CASSQVEAGGKEQYF	TGCGCCAGCAGCCAAGTTGAGGCGGGAGGCAAAGAGCAGTACTTC
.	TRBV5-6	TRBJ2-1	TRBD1	CASSFFDRGDEQFF	TGTGCCAGCAGCTTTTTCGACAGGGGAGATGAGCAGTTCTTC
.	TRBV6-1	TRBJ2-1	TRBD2	CASSELAGGPNEQFF	TGTGCCAGCAGTGAACTAGCGGGAGGGCCAAATGAGCAGTTCTTC
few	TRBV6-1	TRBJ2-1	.	CASSRTSHGYNEQFF	TGTGCCAGCAGTCGCACTAGCCACGGTTACAATGAGCAGTTCTTC
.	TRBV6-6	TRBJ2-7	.	CASFRGDSYEQCF	TGTGCCAGCTTTCGGGGAGACTCCTACGAGCAGTGCTTC
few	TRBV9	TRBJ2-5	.	CASSKNRLRVSETQYF	TGTGCCAGCAGCAAAAACAGGCTCAGAGTTTCGGAGACCCAGTACTTC
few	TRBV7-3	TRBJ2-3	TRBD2	CASSTIAGGGTDTQYF	TGTGCCAGCAGCACTATAGCGGGAGGGGGCACAGATACGCAGTATTTT
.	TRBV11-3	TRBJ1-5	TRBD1	CASSRTGAGDTQHF	TGTGCCAGCAGCCGGACAGGGGCGGGAGATACGCAGCATTTT
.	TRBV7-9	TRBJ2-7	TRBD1	CASSFLPPQGGEQYF	TGTGCCAGCAGCTTTCTCCCACCACAGGGGGGCGAGCAGTACTTC
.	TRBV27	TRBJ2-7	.	CASIGHYEQYF	TGTGCCAGCATTGGGCATTACGAGCAGTACTTC
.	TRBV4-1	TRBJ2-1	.	CASSQVSPGNEQFF	TGCGCCAGCAGCCAAGTTAGTCCGGGGAATGAGCAGTTCTTC
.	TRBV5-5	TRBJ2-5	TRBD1	CASTFGQVLQETQYF	TGTGCCAGCACCTTCGGACAGGTACTTCAAGAGACCCAGTACTTC
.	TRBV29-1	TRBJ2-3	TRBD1	CSVTRGDREADTQYF	TGCAGCGTGACCCGAGGGGACAGGGAGGCAGATACGCAGTATTTT
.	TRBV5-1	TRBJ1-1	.	CASSWTAGGDEAFF	TGCGCCAGCAGCTGGACAGCTGGGGGAGATGAAGCTTTCTTT
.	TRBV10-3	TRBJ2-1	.	CAIRTDRTYNEQFF	TGTGCCATCAGGACGGACAGAACCTACAATGAGCAGTTCTTC
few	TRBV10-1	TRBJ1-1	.	CASSESTRQGEAFF	TGCGCCAGCAGTGAGTCGACTCGGCAGGGCGAAGCTTTCTTT
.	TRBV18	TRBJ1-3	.	CASSPIRGSTGNTIYF	TGTGCCAGCTCACCAATTAGGGGTTCCACTGGAAACACCATATATTTT
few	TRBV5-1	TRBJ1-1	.	CASSTRGQVNTEAFF	TGCGCCAGCAGCACCCGAGGGCAGGTGAACACTGAAGCTTTCTTT
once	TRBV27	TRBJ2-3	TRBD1	CASSLSGRGMTDTQYF	TGTGCCAGCAGTTTATCGGGCAGGGGGATGACAGATACGCAGTATTTT
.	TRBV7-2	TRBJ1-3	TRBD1	CASSLTGQASGNTIYF	TGTGCCAGCAGCTTAACTGGACAGGCCTCTGGAAACACCATATATTTT
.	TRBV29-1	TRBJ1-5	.	CSVVLTRGDSNQPQNF	TGCAGCGTTGTTTTAACCCGAGGCGATAGCAATCAGCCCCAGAATTTT
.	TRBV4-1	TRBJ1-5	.	CASSLTLYSNQPQHF	TGCGCCAGCAGCCTGACACTCTATAGCAATCAGCCCCAGCATTTT
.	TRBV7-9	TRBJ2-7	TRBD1	CASSLPQGAQNEQYF	TGTGCCAGCAGCCTTCCACAGGGGGCGCAAAACGAGCAGTACTTC
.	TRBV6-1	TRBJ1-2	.	CASGARFINYGYPF	TGTGCCAGCGGGGCCAGATTCATTAACTATGGCTACCCCTTC
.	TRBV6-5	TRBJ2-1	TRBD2	CASKPGLAYNEQFF	TGTGCCAGCAAACCGGGACTAGCATACAATGAGCAGTTCTTC
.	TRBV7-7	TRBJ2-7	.	CASSLVRYRFYEQYF	TGTGCTAGCAGCTTAGTTCGGTATAGATTCTACGAGCAGTACTTC
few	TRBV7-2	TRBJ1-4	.	CASSSGHSTNEKLFF	TGTGCCAGCAGCTCGGGACATTCAACTAATGAAAAACTGTTTTTT
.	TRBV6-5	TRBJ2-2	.	CASRPGTRNGELFF	TGTGCCAGCAGGCCCGGGACAAGAAACGGGGAGCTGTTTTTT
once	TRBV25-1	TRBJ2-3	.	CATQGGSVRGSTDTQYF	TGTGCCACTCAAGGAGGGTCGGTTCGTGGAAGCACAGATACGCAGTATTTT